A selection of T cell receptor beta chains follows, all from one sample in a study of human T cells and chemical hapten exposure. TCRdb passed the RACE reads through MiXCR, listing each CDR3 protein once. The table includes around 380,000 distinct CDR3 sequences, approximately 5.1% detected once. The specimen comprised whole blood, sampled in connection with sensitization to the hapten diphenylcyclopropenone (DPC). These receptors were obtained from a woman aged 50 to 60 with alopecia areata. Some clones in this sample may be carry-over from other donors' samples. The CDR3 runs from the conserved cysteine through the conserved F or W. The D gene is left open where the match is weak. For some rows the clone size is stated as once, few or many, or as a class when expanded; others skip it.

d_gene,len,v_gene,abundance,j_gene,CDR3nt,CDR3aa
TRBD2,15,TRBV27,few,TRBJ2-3,TGTGCCAGCAGCTTACGGGAGGGTCTCACAGATACGCAGTATTTT,CASSLREGLTDTQYF
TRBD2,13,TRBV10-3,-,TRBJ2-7,TGTGCGTATGGCCGAGCGGGGGTAAACGAGCAGTACTTC,CAYGRAGVNEQYF
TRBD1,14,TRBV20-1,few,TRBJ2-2,TGCAGTGCTTTTCGGACAGGGGCCACCGGGGAGCTGTTTTTT,CSAFRTGATGELFF
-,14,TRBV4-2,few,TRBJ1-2,TGTGCCAGCAGCCAAGATGAGCTAGAGGTCGGCTACACCTTC,CASSQDELEVGYTF
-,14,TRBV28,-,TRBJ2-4,TGTGCCAGCATCCAGGGAGGAGCCAAAAACATTCAGTACTTC,CASIQGGAKNIQYF
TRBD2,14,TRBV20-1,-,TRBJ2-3,TGCAGTGCTAGCCCCGGGACTAGGACAGATACGCAGTATTTT,CSASPGTRTDTQYF
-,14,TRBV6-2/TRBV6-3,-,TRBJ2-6,TGTGCCAGCAGTGACCTCTCTGGGGCCAACGTCCTGACTTTC,CASSDLSGANVLTF
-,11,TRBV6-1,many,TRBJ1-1,TGTGCCAGCAGGATTTCCACTGAAGCTTTCTTT,CASRISTEAFF
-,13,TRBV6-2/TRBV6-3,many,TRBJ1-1,TGTGCCAGCAGTTACAACGTGAAGGCTGAAGCTTTCTTT,CASSYNVKAEAFF
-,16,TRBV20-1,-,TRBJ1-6,TGCAGTGCTAGAGACAGGCTAAGCTCCTATAATTCACCCCTCCACTTT,CSARDRLSSYNSPLHF
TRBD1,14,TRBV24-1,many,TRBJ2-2,TGTGCCACCAGCCCTGGACAGGGGATCGGGGAGCTGTTTTTT,CATSPGQGIGELFF
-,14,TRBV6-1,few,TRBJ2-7,TGTGCCAGCCTCAAGAGAGGAAGCCCCTACGAGCAGTACTTC,CASLKRGSPYEQYF
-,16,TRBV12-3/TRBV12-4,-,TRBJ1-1,TGTGCCAGCAGTTTCAGGGGTGCGCGGGGGGCCACTGAAGCTTTCTTT,CASSFRGARGATEAFF